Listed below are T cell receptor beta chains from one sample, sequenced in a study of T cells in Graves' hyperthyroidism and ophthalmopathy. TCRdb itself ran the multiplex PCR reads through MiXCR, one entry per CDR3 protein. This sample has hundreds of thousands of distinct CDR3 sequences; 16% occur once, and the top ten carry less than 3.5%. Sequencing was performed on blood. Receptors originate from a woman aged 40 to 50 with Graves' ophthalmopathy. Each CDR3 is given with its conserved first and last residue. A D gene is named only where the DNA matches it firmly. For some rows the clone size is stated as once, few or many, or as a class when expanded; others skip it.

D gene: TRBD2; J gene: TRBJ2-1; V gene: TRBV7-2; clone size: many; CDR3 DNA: TGTGCCAGCAGCACTAGCGGGGGGGTAAACAATGAGCAGTTCTTC; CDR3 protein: CASSTSGGVNNEQFF
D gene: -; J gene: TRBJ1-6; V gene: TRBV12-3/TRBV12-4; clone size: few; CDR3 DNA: TGTGCCAGCAGTGGCGGCCAGGGCTGGAATTCACCCCTCCACTTT; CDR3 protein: CASSGGQGWNSPLHF
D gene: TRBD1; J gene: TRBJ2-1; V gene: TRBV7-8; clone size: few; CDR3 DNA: TGTGCCAGCAGCACGGAACCCGGGACAGCCTCCTACAATGAGCAGTTCTTC; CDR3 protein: CASSTEPGTASYNEQFF
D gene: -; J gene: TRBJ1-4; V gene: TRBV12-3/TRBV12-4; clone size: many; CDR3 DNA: TGTGCCAGCAGTTTCTCCGGGACGGCTAATGAAAAACTGTTTTTT; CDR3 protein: CASSFSGTANEKLFF
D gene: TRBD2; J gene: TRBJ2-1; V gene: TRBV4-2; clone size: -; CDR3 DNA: TGTGCCAGCAGCCAAGATGGCGGACTAGCGGGAGGGCCCTCCTACAATGAGCAGTTCTTC; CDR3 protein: CASSQDGGLAGGPSYNEQFF
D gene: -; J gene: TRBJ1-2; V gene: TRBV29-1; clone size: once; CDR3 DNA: TGCAGCGTAGGGGGATATGGCTACACCTTC; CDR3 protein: CSVGGYGYTF
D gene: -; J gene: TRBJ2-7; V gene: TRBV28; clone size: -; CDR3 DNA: TGTGCCAGCAGTTTCGGCGGGTGGACCTACGAGCAGTACTTC; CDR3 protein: CASSFGGWTYEQYF
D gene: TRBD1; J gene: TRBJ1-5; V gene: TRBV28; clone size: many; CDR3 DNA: TGTGCCAGCAGTTCCCGGGACAGGGGTTGGGGCAATCAGCCCCAGCATTTT; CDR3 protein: CASSSRDRGWGNQPQHF
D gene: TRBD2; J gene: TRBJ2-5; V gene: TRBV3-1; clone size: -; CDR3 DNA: TGTGCCAGCTCACCCAGGACTAGCGGGGGTTCTTCCCAAGAGACCCAGTACTTC; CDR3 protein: CASSPRTSGGSSQETQYF
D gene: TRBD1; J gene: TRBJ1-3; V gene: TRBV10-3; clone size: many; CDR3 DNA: TGTGCCATCAGTGATCCGGGACAGATAGGAAACACCATATATTTT; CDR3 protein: CAISDPGQIGNTIYF
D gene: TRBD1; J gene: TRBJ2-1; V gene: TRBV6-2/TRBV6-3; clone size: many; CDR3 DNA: TGTGCCAGCAGTTACCGAACCAAACAGGGGCGGAATGAGCAGTTCTTC; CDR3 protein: CASSYRTKQGRNEQFF
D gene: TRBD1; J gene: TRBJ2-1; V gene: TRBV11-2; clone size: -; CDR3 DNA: TGTGCCAGCAGTGCGCCCGGGACAGGGGGCCGGGAGCAGTTCTTC; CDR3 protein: CASSAPGTGGREQFF
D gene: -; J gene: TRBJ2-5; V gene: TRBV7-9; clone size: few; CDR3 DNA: TGTGCCAGCAGCTTATCAACGAGCGGGTTTCGTCAAGAGACCCAGTACTTC; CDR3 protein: CASSLSTSGFRQETQYF
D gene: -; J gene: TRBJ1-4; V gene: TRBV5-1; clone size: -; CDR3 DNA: TGCGCCAGCAGCTTGGCCGCCAGGGTGGAGGAAAAACTGTTTTTT; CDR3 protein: CASSLAARVEEKLFF
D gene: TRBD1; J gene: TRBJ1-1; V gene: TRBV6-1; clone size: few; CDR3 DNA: TGTGCCAGCAGTAACCCGACAGGGAGCGGTGCTTTCTTT; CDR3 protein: CASSNPTGSGAFF
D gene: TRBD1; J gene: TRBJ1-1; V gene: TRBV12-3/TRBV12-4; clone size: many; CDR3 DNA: TGTGCCAGCAGTCCTCAGGGGGAGAACACTGAAGCTTTCTTT; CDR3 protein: CASSPQGENTEAFF
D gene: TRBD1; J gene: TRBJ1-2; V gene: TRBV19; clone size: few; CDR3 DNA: TGTGCCAGTAGTCCCCGCGTGACAGGGGCAAACTATGGCTACACCTTC; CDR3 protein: CASSPRVTGANYGYTF
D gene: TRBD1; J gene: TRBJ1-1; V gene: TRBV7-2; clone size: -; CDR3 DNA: TGTGCCAGCAGTTCCCCGGGACAGGGGGGAGCTTTCTTT; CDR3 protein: CASSSPGQGGAFF
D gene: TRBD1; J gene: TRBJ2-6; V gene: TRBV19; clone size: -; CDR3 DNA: TGTGCCAGTAGCCTCGGACAGGGTAGGTCTGGGGCCAACGTCCTGACTTTC; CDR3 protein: CASSLGQGRSGANVLTF
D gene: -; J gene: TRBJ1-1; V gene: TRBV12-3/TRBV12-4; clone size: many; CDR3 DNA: TGTGCCAGCAGTTTAGGGGGGAGTGACACTGAAGCTTTCTTT; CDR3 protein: CASSLGGSDTEAFF
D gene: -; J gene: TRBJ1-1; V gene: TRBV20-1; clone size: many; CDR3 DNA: TGCAGTGCTAGTTCCCAGGGGAAGTTAACTGAAGCTTTCTTT; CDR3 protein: CSASSQGKLTEAFF
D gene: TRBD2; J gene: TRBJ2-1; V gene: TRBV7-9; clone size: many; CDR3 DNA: TGTGCCAGCGGCGGGACTAGCGGGATGGGGAAGCAGTTCTTC; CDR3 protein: CASGGTSGMGKQFF
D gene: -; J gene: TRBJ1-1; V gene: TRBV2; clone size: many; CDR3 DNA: TGTGCCAGCAGTGGGGAATTAACTGAAGCTTTCTTT; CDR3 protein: CASSGELTEAFF
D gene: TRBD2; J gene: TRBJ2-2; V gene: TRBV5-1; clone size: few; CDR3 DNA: TGCGCCAGCAGCCCGGGACTAGCGGGTCTCACCGGGGAGCTGTTTTTT; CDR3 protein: CASSPGLAGLTGELFF
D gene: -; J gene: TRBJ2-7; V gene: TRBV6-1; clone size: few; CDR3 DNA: TGTGCCTCCCGCGGAACCATTAGGGGCTCCTACGAGCAGTACTTC; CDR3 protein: CASRGTIRGSYEQYF
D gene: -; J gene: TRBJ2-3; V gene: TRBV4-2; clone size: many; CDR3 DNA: TGTGCCAGCAGCCAAGGGACAGCAAGCGATACGCAGTATTTT; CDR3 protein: CASSQGTASDTQYF
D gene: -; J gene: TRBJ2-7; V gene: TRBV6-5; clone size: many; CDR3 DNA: TGTGCCAGCAGTTCCGCCGGAGAGGGTGACGAGCAGTACTTC; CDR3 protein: CASSSAGEGDEQYF
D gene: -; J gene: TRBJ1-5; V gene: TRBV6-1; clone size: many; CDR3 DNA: TGTGCCAGCAGTCCCCCCGGGGCCAGCAATCAGCCCCAGCATTTT; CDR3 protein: CASSPPGASNQPQHF
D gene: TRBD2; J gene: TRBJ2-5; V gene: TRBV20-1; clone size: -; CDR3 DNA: TGCAGTGCTTTACCAGTAGCGGGGGGCAAAGAGACCCAGTACTTC; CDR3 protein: CSALPVAGGKETQYF
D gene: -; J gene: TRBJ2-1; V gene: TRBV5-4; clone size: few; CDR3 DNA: TGTGCCAGCAGCTTGGACGGGAGTGATGAGCAGTTCTTC; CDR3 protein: CASSLDGSDEQFF
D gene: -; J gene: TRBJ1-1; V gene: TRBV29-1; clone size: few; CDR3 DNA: TGCAGCGTTGAGATAAACACTGAAGCTTTCTTT; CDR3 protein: CSVEINTEAFF
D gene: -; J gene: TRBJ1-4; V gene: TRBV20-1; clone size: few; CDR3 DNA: TGCAGTGCTGGTCGGGAAAAACTGTTTTTT; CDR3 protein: CSAGREKLFF
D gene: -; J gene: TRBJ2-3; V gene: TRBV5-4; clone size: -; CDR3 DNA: TGTGCCAGCAGCTTAGGAGGTTTTACGCAGTATTTT; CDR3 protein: CASSLGGFTQYF
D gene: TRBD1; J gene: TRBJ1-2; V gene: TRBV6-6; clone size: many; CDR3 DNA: TGTGCCAGCAGTTACGGGACAGGCGACTATGGCTACACCTTC; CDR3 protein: CASSYGTGDYGYTF
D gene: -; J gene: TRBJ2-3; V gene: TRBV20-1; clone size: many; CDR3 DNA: TGCAGTGCTATCCCAGTCGAGTGGCAACCCACTAGCACAGATACGCAGTATTTT; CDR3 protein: CSAIPVEWQPTSTDTQYF
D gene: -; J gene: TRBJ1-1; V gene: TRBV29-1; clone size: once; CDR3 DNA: TGCAGCGTCAAAAACGCAGGGTTGAACACTGAAGCTTTCTTT; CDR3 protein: CSVKNAGLNTEAFF
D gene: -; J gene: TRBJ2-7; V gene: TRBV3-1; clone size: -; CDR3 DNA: TGTGCCAGCAGCCAAGCCGGAGGGGGATCCTACGAGCAGTACTTC; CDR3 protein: CASSQAGGGSYEQYF
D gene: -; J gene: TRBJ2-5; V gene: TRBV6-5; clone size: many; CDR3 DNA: TGTGCCAGCAGTTACTCGAATAGTGTCGGGCTTGAGGAGACCCAGTACTTC; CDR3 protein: CASSYSNSVGLEETQYF
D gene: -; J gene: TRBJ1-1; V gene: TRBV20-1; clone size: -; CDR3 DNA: TGCACCGGGACAAGGAACACTGAAGCTTTCTTT; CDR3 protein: CTGTRNTEAFF
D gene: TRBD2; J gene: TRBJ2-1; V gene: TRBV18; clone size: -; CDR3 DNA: TGTGCCAGCTCACCACTAGCGGGGGGTGCAGAGCAGTTCTTC; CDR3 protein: CASSPLAGGAEQFF
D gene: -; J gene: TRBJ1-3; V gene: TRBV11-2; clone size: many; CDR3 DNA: TGTGCCAGCAAAAGGAGCTCTGGAAACACCATATATTTT; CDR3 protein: CASKRSSGNTIYF
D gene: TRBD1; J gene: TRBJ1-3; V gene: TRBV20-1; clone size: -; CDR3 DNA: TGCAGTGCCCAGACAGGGACTGGAAACACCATATATTTT; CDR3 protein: CSAQTGTGNTIYF
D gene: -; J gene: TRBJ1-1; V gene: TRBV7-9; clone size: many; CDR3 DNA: TGTGCCACTAACAGGAACACTGAAGCTTTCTTT; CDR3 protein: CATNRNTEAFF
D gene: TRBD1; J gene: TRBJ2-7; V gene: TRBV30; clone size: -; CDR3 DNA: TGTGCCTGGAACAGGGGAGTCTACGAGCAGTACTTC; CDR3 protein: CAWNRGVYEQYF
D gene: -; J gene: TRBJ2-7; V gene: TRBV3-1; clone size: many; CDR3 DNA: TGTGCCAGCAGCCCAGAGGAAGGGCCGTCCTACGAGCAGTACTTC; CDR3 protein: CASSPEEGPSYEQYF
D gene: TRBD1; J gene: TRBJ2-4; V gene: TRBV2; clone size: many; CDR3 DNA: TGTGCCACGCACAGGGGGCGCGGGTCCGGAGACATTCAGTACTTC; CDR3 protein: CATHRGRGSGDIQYF
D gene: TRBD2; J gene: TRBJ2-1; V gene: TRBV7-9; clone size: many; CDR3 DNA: TGTGCCAGCAGCTCTTCGCGGACTAGCGGGACCAATGAGCAGTTCTTC; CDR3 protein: CASSSSRTSGTNEQFF
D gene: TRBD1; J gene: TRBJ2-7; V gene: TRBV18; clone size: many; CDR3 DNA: TGTGCCAGCTCACCACTTAGGGGACAGGTCGGCGGCGAGCAGTACTTC; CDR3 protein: CASSPLRGQVGGEQYF
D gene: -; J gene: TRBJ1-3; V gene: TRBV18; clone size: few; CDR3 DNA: TGTGCCAGCTCCCCTTCGGAAGGGGACACCATATATTTT; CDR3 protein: CASSPSEGDTIYF
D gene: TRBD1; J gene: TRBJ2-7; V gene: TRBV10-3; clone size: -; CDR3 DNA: TGTGCCATAGCATGGGACAGAGACTACGAGCAGTACTTC; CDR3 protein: CAIAWDRDYEQYF
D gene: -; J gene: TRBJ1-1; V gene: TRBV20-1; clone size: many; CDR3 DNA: TGCAGTGCTAGAGACCGCCGCTCGGGACACACGAACACTGAAGCTTTCTTT; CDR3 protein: CSARDRRSGHTNTEAFF
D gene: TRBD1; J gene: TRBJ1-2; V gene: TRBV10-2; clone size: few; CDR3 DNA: TGCGCCAGCACCACCCTGGGGGCAGGGGGCAAGAACTATGGCTACACCTTC; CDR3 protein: CASTTLGAGGKNYGYTF
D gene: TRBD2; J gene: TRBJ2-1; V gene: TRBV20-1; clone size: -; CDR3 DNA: TGCAGTGTAGAGGGCGGGAGGGATGAGCAGTTCTTC; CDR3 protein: CSVEGGRDEQFF